Listed here are 20 T cell receptor beta chains from one sample, sequenced in a study of blood T cell repertoires in COVID-19. Sequencing was performed with immunoSEQ multiplex PCR; in TCRdb, only in-frame clones are kept and a portion is missing. The table lists 250,000 to 300,000 clones, roughly 80% of them singletons. The specimen was PBMCs or T cells enriched from blood (not recorded which). Every receptor here comes from a man aged 25-45 years with acute COVID-19.

To note about this clone: Other DNA sequences in the same sample also yield this CDR3. V usage is TRBV7-2 and J usage is TRBJ1-1; D might be TRBD1 (5 bases). CDR3 size: 14 residues. V lost 1 base, J lost 1 base, and 7 bases lay in between. Germline assignment: CDR1 SGHTA and CDR2 FQGNSA. The CDR3 loop reads CASSLEGRNTEAFF. The CDR3, as DNA: TGTGCCAGCAGCTTAGAGGGGCGGAACACTGAAGCTTTCTTT. Full variable domain (missing parts from reference TRBV7-2 and TRBJ1-1): GAGVSQSPSNKVTEKGKDVELRCDPISGHTALYWYRQSLGQGLEFLIYFQGNSAPDKSGLPSDRFSAERTGGSVSTLTIQRTQQEDSAVYLCASSLEGRNTEAFFGQGTRLTVV.

The V and J genes are TRBV6-4 and TRBJ1-2, with D uncertain. The V end lost 4 bases, the J end lost 4 bases, and 13 bases lay between the germline ends. CDR1 is MRHNA, CDR2 SNTAGT, per germline. The CDR3 extends over 14 amino acids. The CDR3 loop reads CASSGGGPGYGYTF. DNA for the CDR3: TGTGCCAGCAGTGGTGGAGGGCCTGGCTATGGCTACACCTTC.

This clone has a handful of counts. The chain is built from TRBV28 and TRBJ1-1, with 12 positions matching TRBD1. This CDR3 has 15 amino acids. Germline values: CDR1 MDHEN, CDR2 SYDVKM. V was clipped by 4 bases and J by 4 bases; unmatched bases: 4. Here the CDR3 reads CASSSGGQGATEAFF. The CDR3 nucleotides are TGTGCCAGCAGTTCGGGGGGACAGGGGGCCACTGAAGCTTTCTTT.

CDR3 sequence (DNA): TGTGCCAGCAGCTTAATGTCAGGGAAGGGCAATCAGCCCCAGCATTTT. Protein sequence: CASSLMSGKGNQPQHF. The V gene is TRBV5-8, the J gene TRBJ1-5, with D possibly being TRBD1 (5 bases). From germline, CDR1 is SGHTS and CDR2 YDEGEE. V was clipped by 2 bases and J by 2 bases, with 14 bases between them. This CDR3 comprises 16 residues.

This clone has a single count. The CDR3: CASSRTPKTGNTEAFF. DNA of the CDR3: TGTGCCAGTAGCCGGACGCCTAAGACAGGGAACACTGAAGCTTTCTTT. This rearrangement joins TRBV19 to TRBJ1-1, with D possibly matching TRBD1 (6 bases). This CDR3 spans 16 amino acids. V lost 6 bases and J lost 1, with 18 bases in between. Germline V gene sequence: CDR1 LNHDA, CDR2 SQIVND (reference sequence).

The CDR3 region has the DNA TGTGCCAGCAGAGGAGGGTTCGGCGCTGGGCCTGGAAACACCATATATTTT. Encoded protein: CASRGGFGAGPGNTIYF. This chain links TRBV27 with TRBJ1-3; D is undetermined. V was cut by 6 bases and J by 2 bases, with 20 bases left in between. The CDR3 is 17 amino acids. The germline CDR1 and CDR2 sequences are MNHEY and SMNVEV (reference sequence).

This clone showed up just once. The chain employs TRBV6-6 and TRBJ1-6; 8 nucleotides line up with TRBD1. Trimming cost V 5 bases and J 3 bases; bases outside gene matches: 9. Germline V gives CDR1 MNHNY, CDR2 SVGAGI (reference sequence). This CDR3 has 17 amino acids. DNA of the CDR3: TGTGCCAGCAGTCCCGACCCAGGGGGCTTCTATAATTCACCCCTCCACTTT. This codes for CASSPDPGGFYNSPLHF.

The chain couples TRBV6-5 to TRBJ1-3; D is ambiguous. Germline V gives CDR1 MNHEY, CDR2 SVGAGI. CDR3 length: 15 amino acids. V lost 5 bases and J lost 1, with 12 bases in between. CDR3: CASSPTRGSGNTIYF. As DNA, the CDR3 is TGTGCCAGCAGTCCAACCCGGGGTTCTGGAAACACCATATATTTT.

V is TRBV5-1 and J is TRBJ1-4; no clear D gene. This CDR3 has 13 amino acids. CDR1 and CDR2 (germline): SGHRS, YFSETQ. V gave up 5 bases and J gave up 3 bases, with 8 bases separating them. The CDR3 DNA reads as TGCGCCAGCAGAAGCTTGGCTAATGAAAAACTGTTTTTT. Residues: CASRSLANEKLFF.

The chain employs TRBV11-2 and TRBJ2-1; D might be TRBD2 (7 bases). CDR1 is SGHAT and CDR2 is FQNNGV in the germline V gene. V was clipped by 5 bases and J by 10 bases, with 27 bases between them. This CDR3 has 17 amino acids. CDR3 in DNA: TGTGCCAGCAGCCCCGTGCCGGGGGGCCCCCAGAACGGGGAGCAGTTCTTC. Its translation: CASSPVPGGPQNGEQFF.

The chain recombines TRBV4-3 with TRBJ2-3, with a possible D match to TRBD2 (5 bases). From germline, CDR1 is LGHNA and CDR2 YSLEER. V was clipped by 1 base and J by 4 bases, with 9 bases between them. The CDR3 has 14 amino acids. The CDR3 reads CASSQVVRADTQYF. The CDR3 DNA reads as TGCGCCAGCAGCCAAGTAGTGCGGGCAGATACGCAGTATTTT.

This rearrangement joins TRBV7-2 to TRBJ2-1, with TRBD2 as a possible D gene (7 bases). The germline V gene encodes CDR1 SGHTA and CDR2 FQGNSA. Trimming removed 5 bases at V and 8 bases at J, with 13 bases between. The CDR3 has 13 residues. The CDR3 reads CASSRRGGYEQFF. The DNA for the CDR3 is TGTGCCAGCAGCCGGAGGGGGGGCTATGAGCAGTTCTTC.

The chain is built from TRBV29-1 and TRBJ2-3; D unclear. This CDR3 comprises 12 residues. Germline V gives CDR1 SQVTM, CDR2 ANQGSEA. With 4 bases removed from V and 0 bases from J, the gap between germline ends came to 5 bases. CDR3 sequence (DNA): TGCAGCGTTGTTGTAAGCACAGATACGCAGTATTTT. It is translated as CSVVVSTDTQYF.

The CDR3 nucleotides are TGTGCTGAGCTAGGGGGGGGAAACACTGAAGCTTTCTTT. Its protein is CAELGGGNTEAFF. The chain carries TRBV2 and TRBJ1-1; D is possibly TRBD1 (6 bases). This CDR3 has 13 amino acids. Germline assignment: CDR1 SNHLY and CDR2 FYNNEI.

This chain uses TRBV19 with TRBJ1-5, with D possibly matching TRBD1 (6 bases). Germline lookup yields CDR1 LNHDA and CDR2 SQIVND (reference sequence). The CDR3 length is 16 residues. Trimming left V 4 bases short and J 0 bases short, with 13 bases between. CDR3 in amino acids: CASSRTRQDSNQPQHF. The CDR3 DNA sequence: TGTGCCAGTAGTAGAACCCGACAGGATAGCAATCAGCCCCAGCATTTT.

This clone has just one count. The V gene is TRBV5-6, the J gene TRBJ1-2, with 7 bases identical to TRBD1. The CDR3 runs 15 residues. Germline CDR1 is SGHDT and CDR2 is YYEEEE. Trimming removed 4 bases from V and 2 bases from J; junction bases left unmatched: 8. The CDR3, as DNA: TGTGCCAGCAGCGCCGGGACAGCCTTCAACTATGGCTACACCTTC. Encoded protein: CASSAGTAFNYGYTF.

The chain carries TRBV6-5 and TRBJ2-2; 8 nucleotides match TRBD1. CDR1 MNHEY and CDR2 SVGAGI come from the germline V gene. J lost 6 bases, V lost 5 bases, and 8 bases had no gene match. This CDR3 has 15 amino acids. This CDR3 is CASSRLLQGAGELFF. The CDR3 region has the DNA TGTGCCAGCAGTCGTCTGCTACAGGGGGCCGGGGAGCTGTTTTTT.

The rearrangement joins TRBV5-1 to TRBJ1-1, with no clear D. V lost 0 bases and J 7 bases, leaving 16 bases between the germline ends. The length of the CDR3 is 15 residues. Germline assignment: CDR1 SGHRS and CDR2 YFSETQ. CDR3 nucleotides: TGCGCCAGCAGCTTGGATGGCAGCGATACCGTTGAAGCTTTCTTT. As protein: CASSLDGSDTVEAFF. Using reference TRBV5-1 and TRBJ1-1 for the parts outside the CDR3, the full variable domain is KAGVTQTPRYLIKTRGQQVTLSCSPISGHRSVSWYQQTPGQGLQFLFEYFSETQRNKGNFPGRFSGRQFSNSRSEMNVSTLELGDSALYLCASSLDGSDTVEAFFGQGTRLTVV.

This chain links TRBV29-1 with TRBJ1-5, with a possible D match to TRBD1 (6 bases). V was cut by 4 bases and J by 0 bases, with 13 bases left in between. The CDR3 has 15 residues. CDR1 and CDR2 (germline): SQVTM, ANQGSEA. This CDR3 is CSVGQQGDSNQPQHF. DNA for the CDR3: TGCAGCGTTGGGCAACAGGGAGATAGCAATCAGCCCCAGCATTTT.

The chain couples TRBV24-1 to TRBJ2-4, with TRBD2 as a possible D gene (6 bases). The CDR3 is 15 amino acids. V gave up 4 bases and J gave up 8 bases, with 17 bases separating them. Germline V gene data show CDR1 as KGHDR and CDR2 as SFDVKD. The CDR3 spells CATSERDGGLDIQYF. For the CDR3, the DNA is TGTGCCACCAGTGAAAGAGATGGGGGGTTAGACATTCAGTACTTC.